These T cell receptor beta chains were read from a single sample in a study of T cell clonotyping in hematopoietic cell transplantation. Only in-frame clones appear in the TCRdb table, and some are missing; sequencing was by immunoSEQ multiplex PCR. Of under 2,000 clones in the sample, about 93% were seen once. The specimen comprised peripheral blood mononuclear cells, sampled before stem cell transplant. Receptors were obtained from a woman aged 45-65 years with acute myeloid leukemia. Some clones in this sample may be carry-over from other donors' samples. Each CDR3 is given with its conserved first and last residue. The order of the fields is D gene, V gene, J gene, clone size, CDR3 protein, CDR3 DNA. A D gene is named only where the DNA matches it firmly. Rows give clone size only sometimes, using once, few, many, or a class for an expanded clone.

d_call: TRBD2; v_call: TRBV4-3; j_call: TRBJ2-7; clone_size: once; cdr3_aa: CASSQDLAGGYEQYF; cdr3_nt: TGCGCCAGCAGCCAAGATCTAGCGGGGGGCTACGAGCAGTACTTC
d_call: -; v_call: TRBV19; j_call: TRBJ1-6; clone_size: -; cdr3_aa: CASSIDRNLGGSPLHF; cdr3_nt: TGTGCCAGTAGTATCGACAGGAATCTAGGGGGATCACCCCTCCACTTT
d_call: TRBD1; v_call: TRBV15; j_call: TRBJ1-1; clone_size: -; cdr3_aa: CATSTRQGNTEAFF; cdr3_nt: TGTGCCACCAGCACCCGACAGGGGAACACTGAAGCTTTCTTT
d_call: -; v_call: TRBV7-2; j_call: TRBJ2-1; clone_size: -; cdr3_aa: CASSFRGDEQFF; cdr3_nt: TGTGCCAGCAGCTTCAGGGGGGATGAGCAGTTCTTC
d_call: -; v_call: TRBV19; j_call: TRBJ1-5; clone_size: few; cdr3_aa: CASSIGIQPQHF; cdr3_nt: TGTGCCAGTAGTATAGGGATTCAGCCCCAGCATTTT
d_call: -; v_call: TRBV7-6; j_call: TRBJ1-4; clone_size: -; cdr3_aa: CASSLGTADEKLFF; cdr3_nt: TGTGCCAGCAGCTTAGGGACGGCGGATGAAAAACTGTTTTTT
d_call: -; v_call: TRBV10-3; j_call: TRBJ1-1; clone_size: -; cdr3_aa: CAISDGNTEAFF; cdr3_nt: TGTGCCATCAGTGACGGGAACACTGAAGCTTTCTTT
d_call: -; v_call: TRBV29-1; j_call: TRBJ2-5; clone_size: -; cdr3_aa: CSLRQQETQYF; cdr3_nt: TGCAGCCTCCGACAGCAAGAGACCCAGTACTTC
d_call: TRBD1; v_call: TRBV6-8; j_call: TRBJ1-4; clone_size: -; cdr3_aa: CASSAPHRGGNEKLFF; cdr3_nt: TGTGCCAGCAGTGCCCCCCACAGGGGAGGAAATGAAAAACTGTTTTTT
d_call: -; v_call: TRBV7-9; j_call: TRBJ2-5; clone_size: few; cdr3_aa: CASSLLGQQETQYF; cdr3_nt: TGTGCCAGCAGCCTGCTTGGGCAGCAAGAGACCCAGTACTTC
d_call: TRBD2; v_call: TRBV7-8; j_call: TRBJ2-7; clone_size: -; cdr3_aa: CASSLRGGGTYEQYF; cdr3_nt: TGTGCCAGCAGCCTACGAGGCGGGGGGACCTACGAGCAGTACTTC
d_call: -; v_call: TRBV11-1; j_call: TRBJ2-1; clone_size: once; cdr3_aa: CASSFGKGYNEQFF; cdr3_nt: TGTGCCAGCAGCTTCGGGAAAGGTTACAATGAGCAGTTCTTC
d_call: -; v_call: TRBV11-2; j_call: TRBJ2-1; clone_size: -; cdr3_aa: CASSFGLINEQFF; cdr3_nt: TGTGCCAGCAGCTTTGGGTTGATCAATGAGCAGTTCTTC
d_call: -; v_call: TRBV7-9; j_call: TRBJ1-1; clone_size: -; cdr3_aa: CASSLWGAGANEAFF; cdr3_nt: TGTGCCAGCAGCTTATGGGGGGCGGGTGCCAATGAAGCTTTCTTT
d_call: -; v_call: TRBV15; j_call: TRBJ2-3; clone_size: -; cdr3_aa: CATSRDAISLTDTQYF; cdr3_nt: TGTGCCACCAGCAGAGATGCGATTAGCCTCACAGATACGCAGTATTTT
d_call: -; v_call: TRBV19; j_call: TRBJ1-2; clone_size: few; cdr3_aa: CASSPFTGSGYTF; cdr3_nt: TGTGCCAGTAGTCCTTTCACAGGGAGTGGCTACACCTTC
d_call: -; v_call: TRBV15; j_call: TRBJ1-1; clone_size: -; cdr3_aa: CATSRDWVGEGPAEAFF; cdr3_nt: TGTGCCACCAGCAGAGATTGGGTCGGTGAGGGGCCGGCTGAAGCTTTCTTT
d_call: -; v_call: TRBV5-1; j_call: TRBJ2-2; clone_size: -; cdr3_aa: CASGPYTNTGELFF; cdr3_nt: TGCGCCAGCGGACCTTACACTAACACCGGGGAGCTGTTTTTT
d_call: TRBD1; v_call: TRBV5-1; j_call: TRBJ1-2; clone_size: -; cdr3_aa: CASSIDRAGYTF; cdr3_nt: TGCGCCAGCAGCATAGACAGGGCTGGCTACACCTTC
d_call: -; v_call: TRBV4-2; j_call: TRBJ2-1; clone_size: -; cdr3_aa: CASSPQEGGDSYNEQFF; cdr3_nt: TGTGCCAGCAGCCCCCAGGAGGGCGGCGACTCCTACAATGAGCAGTTCTTC
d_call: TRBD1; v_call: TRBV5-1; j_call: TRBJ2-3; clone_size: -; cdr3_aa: CASSLDRARTDTQYF; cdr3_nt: TGCGCCAGCAGTTTGGACAGGGCGCGCACAGATACGCAGTATTTT
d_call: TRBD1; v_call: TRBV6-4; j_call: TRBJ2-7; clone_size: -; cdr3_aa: CASSRTGGQTYEQYF; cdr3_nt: TGTGCCAGCAGTAGAACAGGGGGCCAAACCTACGAGCAGTACTTC
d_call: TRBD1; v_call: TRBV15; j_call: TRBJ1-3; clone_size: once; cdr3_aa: CATSRGQGLGNTIYF; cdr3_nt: TGTGCCACCAGCAGAGGACAGGGTTTGGGAAACACCATATATTTT
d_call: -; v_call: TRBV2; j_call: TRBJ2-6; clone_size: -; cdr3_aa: CASSSGSLGANVLTF; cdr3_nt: TGTGCCAGCAGTTCTGGATCCCTGGGGGCCAACGTCCTGACTTTC
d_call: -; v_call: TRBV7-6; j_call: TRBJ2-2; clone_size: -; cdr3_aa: CASSLSGAGELFF; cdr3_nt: TGTGCCAGCAGCTTATCGGGGGCCGGGGAGCTGTTTTTT
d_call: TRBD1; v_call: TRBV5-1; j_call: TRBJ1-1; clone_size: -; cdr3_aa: CASSPGQGGGRTEAFF; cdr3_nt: TGCGCCAGCAGCCCGGGACAGGGGGGGGGTAGGACTGAAGCTTTCTTT
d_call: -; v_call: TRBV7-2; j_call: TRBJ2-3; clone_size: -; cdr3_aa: CASSLGGQRTDTQYF; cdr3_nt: TGTGCCAGCAGCTTAGGGGGACAACGCACAGATACGCAGTATTTT
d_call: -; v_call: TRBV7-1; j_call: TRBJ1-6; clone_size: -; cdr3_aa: CASSSPANYSPLHF; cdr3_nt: TGTGCCAGCAGCTCACCAGCGAACTATTCACCCCTCCACTTT
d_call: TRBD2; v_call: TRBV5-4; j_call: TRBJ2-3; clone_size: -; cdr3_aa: CASSLGFLGGAGDTQYF; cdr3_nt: TGTGCCAGCAGCTTGGGATTTCTCGGGGGGGCTGGAGATACGCAGTATTTT
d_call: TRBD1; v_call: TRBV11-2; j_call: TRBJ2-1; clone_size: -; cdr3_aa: CASSLRTGNEFHEQFF; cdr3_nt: TGTGCCAGCAGCTTAAGGACAGGGAATGAGTTCCATGAGCAGTTCTTC
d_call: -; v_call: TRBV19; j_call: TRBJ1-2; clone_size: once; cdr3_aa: CASSNGNNYGYTF; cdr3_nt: TGTGCCAGTAGTAATGGGAATAACTATGGCTACACCTTC
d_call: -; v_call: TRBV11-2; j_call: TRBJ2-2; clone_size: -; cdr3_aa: CASSPWGAADFANTGELFF; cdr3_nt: TGTGCCAGCAGCCCCTGGGGGGCCGCCGACTTCGCGAACACCGGGGAGCTGTTTTTT
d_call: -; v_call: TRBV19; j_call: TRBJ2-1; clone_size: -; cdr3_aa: CASSIAGISYNEQFF; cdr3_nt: TGTGCCAGTAGTATAGCTGGGATTTCCTACAATGAGCAGTTCTTC
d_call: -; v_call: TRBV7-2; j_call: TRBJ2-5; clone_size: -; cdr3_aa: CASSSGGFLQETQYF; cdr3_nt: TGTGCCAGCAGCTCTGGCGGGTTTCTTCAAGAGACCCAGTACTTC
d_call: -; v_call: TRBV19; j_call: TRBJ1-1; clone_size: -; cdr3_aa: CASSTWNTEAFF; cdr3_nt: TGTGCCAGTAGCACGTGGAACACTGAAGCTTTCTTT